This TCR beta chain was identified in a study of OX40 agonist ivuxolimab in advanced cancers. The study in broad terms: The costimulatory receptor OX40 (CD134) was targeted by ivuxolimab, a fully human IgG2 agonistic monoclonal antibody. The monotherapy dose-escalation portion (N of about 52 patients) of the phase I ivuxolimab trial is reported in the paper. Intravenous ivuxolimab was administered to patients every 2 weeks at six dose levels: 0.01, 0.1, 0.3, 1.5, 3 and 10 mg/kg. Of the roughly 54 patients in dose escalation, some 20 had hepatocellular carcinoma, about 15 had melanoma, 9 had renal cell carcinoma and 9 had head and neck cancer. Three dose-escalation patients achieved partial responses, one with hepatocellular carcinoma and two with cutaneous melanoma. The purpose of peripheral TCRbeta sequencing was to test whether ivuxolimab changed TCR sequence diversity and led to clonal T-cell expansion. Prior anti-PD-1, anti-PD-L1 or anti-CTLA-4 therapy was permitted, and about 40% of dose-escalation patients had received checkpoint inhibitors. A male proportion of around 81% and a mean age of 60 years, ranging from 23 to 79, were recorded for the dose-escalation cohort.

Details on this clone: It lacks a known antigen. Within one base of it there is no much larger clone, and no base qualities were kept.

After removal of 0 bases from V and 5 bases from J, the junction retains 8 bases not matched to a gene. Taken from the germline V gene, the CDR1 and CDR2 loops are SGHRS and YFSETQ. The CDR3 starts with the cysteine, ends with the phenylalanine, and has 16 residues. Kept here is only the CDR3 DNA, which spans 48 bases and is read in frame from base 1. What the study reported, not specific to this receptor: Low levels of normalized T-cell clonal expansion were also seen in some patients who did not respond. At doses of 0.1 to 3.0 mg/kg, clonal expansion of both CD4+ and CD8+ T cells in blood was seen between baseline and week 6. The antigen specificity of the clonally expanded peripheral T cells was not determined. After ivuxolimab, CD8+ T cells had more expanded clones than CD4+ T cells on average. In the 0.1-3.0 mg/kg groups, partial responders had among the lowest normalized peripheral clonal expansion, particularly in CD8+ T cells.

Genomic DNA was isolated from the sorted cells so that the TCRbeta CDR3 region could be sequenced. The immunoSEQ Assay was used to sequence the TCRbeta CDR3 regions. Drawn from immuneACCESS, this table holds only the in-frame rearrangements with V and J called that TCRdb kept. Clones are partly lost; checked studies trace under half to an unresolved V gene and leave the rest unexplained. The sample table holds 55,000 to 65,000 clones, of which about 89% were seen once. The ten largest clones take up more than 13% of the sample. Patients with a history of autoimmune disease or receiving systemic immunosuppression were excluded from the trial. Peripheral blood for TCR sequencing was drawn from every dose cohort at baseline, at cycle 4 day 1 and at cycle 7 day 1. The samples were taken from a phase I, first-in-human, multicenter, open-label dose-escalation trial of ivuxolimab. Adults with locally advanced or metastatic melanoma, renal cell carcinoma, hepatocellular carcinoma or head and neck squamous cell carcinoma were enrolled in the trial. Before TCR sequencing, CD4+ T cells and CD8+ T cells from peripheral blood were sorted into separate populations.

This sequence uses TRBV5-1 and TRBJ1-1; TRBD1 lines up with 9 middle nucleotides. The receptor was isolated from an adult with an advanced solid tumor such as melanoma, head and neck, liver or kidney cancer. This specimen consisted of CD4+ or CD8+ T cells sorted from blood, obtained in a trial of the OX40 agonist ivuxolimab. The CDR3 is CASSLAGTGRVTEAFF. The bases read TGCGCCAGCAGCTTGGCTGGGACAGGGAGGGTTACTGAAGCTTTCTTT.